This is a list of T cell receptor delta chains from one sample in a study of gamma-delta chains in newborns, infants, children. TCRdb reapplied CATT to the reads. The table records about 5,400 delta-chain clones, 13% to 15% of them present only once. This specimen was blood, taken at baseline. The receptors shown here come from a child who was a newborn, infant or young child, either healthy, febrile or measles-vaccinated (not recorded which). The CDR3 runs from the conserved cysteine through the conserved F or W. The order of the fields is clone size, J gene, V gene, D gene, CDR3 protein, CDR3 DNA. D genes are given only for firm matches. Where a row states a size, it is once, few, many or the class of an expanded clone; other rows omit it.

abundance: medium-sized
j_gene: TRDJ3
v_gene: TRDV2
d_gene: TRDD3
CDR3aa: CACDTLLGDTHWDTRQMFF
CDR3nt: TGTGCCTGTGACACGTTACTGGGGGATACGCACTGGGACACCCGACAGATGTTTTTC

abundance: once
j_gene: TRDJ2
v_gene: TRDV2
d_gene: NA
CDR3aa: CACDTLMGGPPLTAQLFF
CDR3nt: TGTGCCTGTGACACCTTGATGGGGGGACCACCTTTGACAGCACAACTCTTCTTT

abundance: medium-sized
j_gene: TRDJ1
v_gene: TRDV1
d_gene: TRDD3
CDR3aa: CALGELEGWGPFLVYTDKLIF
CDR3nt: TGTGCTCTTGGGGAACTGGAGGGCTGGGGGCCCTTCTTGGTGTACACCGATAAACTCATCTTT

abundance: medium-sized
j_gene: TRDJ1
v_gene: TRDV2
d_gene: NA
CDR3aa: CACDTVRPRMITDKLIF
CDR3nt: TGTGCCTGTGACACCGTAAGACCAAGGATGATCACCGATAAACTCATCTTT

abundance: NA
j_gene: TRDJ1
v_gene: TRDV2
d_gene: NA
CDR3aa: CACDTLITNVTDKLIF
CDR3nt: TGTGCCTGTGACACATTGATTACTAATGTCACCGATAAACTCATCTTT

abundance: medium-sized
j_gene: TRDJ1
v_gene: TRDV1
d_gene: TRDD3
CDR3aa: CALGELGWPFQKRSGGSRYTDKLIF
CDR3nt: TGTGCTCTTGGGGAACTAGGTTGGCCCTTCCAGAAAAGGTCTGGGGGATCCCGCTACACCGATAAACTCATCTTT

abundance: medium-sized
j_gene: TRDJ1
v_gene: TRDV3
d_gene: NA
CDR3aa: CAFPYTDKLIF
CDR3nt: TGTGCCTTTCCATACACCGATAAACTCATCTTT

abundance: few
j_gene: TRDJ3
v_gene: TRDV2
d_gene: TRDD3
CDR3aa: CACDTLTGGYAGVGDTRQMFF
CDR3nt: TGTGCCTGTGACACGCTTACTGGGGGATACGCAGGAGTGGGAGACACCCGACAGATGTTTTTC

abundance: medium-sized
j_gene: TRDJ1
v_gene: TRDV2
d_gene: TRDD3
CDR3aa: CACDSVLTGGSKADKLIF
CDR3nt: TGTGCCTGTGACTCGGTCTTAACTGGGGGATCCAAGGCCGATAAACTCATCTTT

abundance: medium-sized
j_gene: TRDJ1
v_gene: TRDV2
d_gene: TRDD3
CDR3aa: CACDTLGDVNTDKLIF
CDR3nt: TGTGCCTGTGACACATTGGGGGACGTAAACACCGATAAACTCATCTTT

abundance: large
j_gene: TRDJ1
v_gene: TRDV2
d_gene: TRDD3
CDR3aa: CACDTVDTGGWLTDKLIF
CDR3nt: TGTGCCTGTGACACCGTTGATACTGGGGGATGGTTGACCGATAAACTCATCTTT

abundance: NA
j_gene: TRDJ1
v_gene: TRDV2
d_gene: TRDD3
CDR3aa: CACDTLVLGDTNTDKLIF
CDR3nt: TGTGCCTGTGACACACTGGTACTGGGGGATACGAACACCGATAAACTCATCTTT

abundance: NA
j_gene: TRDJ1
v_gene: TRDV1
d_gene: TRDD2
CDR3aa: CALGEPIAFLRLPYWGFPTLLPYTDKLIF
CDR3nt: TGTGCTCTTGGGGAACCGATAGCCTTCCTACGCCTCCCGTACTGGGGATTCCCGACCCTCCTACCGTACACCGATAAACTCATCTTT

abundance: few
j_gene: TRDJ1
v_gene: TRDV1
d_gene: NA
CDR3aa: CALVYTDKLIF
CDR3nt: TGTGCTCTTGTGTACACCGATAAACTCATCTTT

abundance: medium-sized
j_gene: TRDJ1
v_gene: TRDV3
d_gene: TRDD3
CDR3aa: CALMGPTVLGASRASNKLIF
CDR3nt: TGTGCCTTGATGGGCCCTACGGTACTGGGGGCCTCTAGGGCGAGCAATAAACTCATCTTT

abundance: medium-sized
j_gene: TRDJ3
v_gene: TRDV2
d_gene: TRDD3
CDR3aa: CACDTVLGDTPSSWDTRQMFF
CDR3nt: TGTGCCTGTGACACGGTACTGGGGGATACGCCGAGCTCCTGGGACACCCGACAGATGTTTTTC

abundance: medium-sized
j_gene: TRDJ3
v_gene: TRDV2
d_gene: NA
CDR3aa: CACDNAGDSSSWDTRQMFF
CDR3nt: TGTGCCTGTGACAACGCTGGGGATTCCAGCTCCTGGGACACCCGACAGATGTTTTTC

abundance: NA
j_gene: TRDJ1
v_gene: TRDV1
d_gene: TRDD3
CDR3aa: CALGERSMRFPYWGVMYTDKLIF
CDR3nt: TGTGCTCTTGGGGAACGGTCCATGCGTTTCCCGTACTGGGGGGTAATGTACACCGATAAACTCATCTTT

abundance: medium-sized
j_gene: TRDJ2
v_gene: TRDV1
d_gene: TRDD3
CDR3aa: CALGVGIHPFKSAQLFF
CDR3nt: TGTGCTCTTGGGGTCGGGATACATCCCTTTAAGTCAGCACAACTCTTCTTT

abundance: few
j_gene: TRDJ1
v_gene: TRDV2
d_gene: NA
CDR3aa: CACDAITGTDKLIF
CDR3nt: TGTGCCTGTGACGCGATTACTGGGACCGATAAACTCATCTTT

abundance: many
j_gene: TRDJ1
v_gene: TRDV2
d_gene: TRDD3
CDR3aa: CACDPLSVPLGDTDTDKLIF
CDR3nt: TGTGCCTGTGACCCTCTAAGCGTTCCACTGGGGGATACGGACACCGATAAACTCATCTTT

abundance: few
j_gene: TRDJ1
v_gene: TRDV2
d_gene: TRDD3
CDR3aa: CACDSLGDTDKLIF
CDR3nt: TGTGCCTGTGACTCACTGGGGGACACCGATAAACTCATCTTT

abundance: many
j_gene: TRDJ1
v_gene: TRDV2
d_gene: TRDD3
CDR3aa: CACSVLGDTRIDKLIF
CDR3nt: TGTGCCTGCAGCGTACTGGGGGATACGCGTATCGATAAACTCATCTTT

abundance: medium-sized
j_gene: TRDJ1
v_gene: TRDV2
d_gene: TRDD3
CDR3aa: CACDTVSHWGIGLTDKLIF
CDR3nt: TGTGCCTGTGACACCGTGTCCCACTGGGGGATAGGTTTAACCGATAAACTCATCTTT

abundance: NA
j_gene: TRDJ1
v_gene: TRDV1
d_gene: TRDD3
CDR3aa: CALGDLPDTYWGILHTDKLIF
CDR3nt: TGTGCTCTTGGGGATCTTCCCGATACCTACTGGGGGATATTGCACACCGATAAACTCATCTTT

abundance: NA
j_gene: TRDJ1
v_gene: TRDV1
d_gene: NA
CDR3aa: CALGELQPSLTFTRYTDKLIF
CDR3nt: TGTGCTCTTGGGGAACTCCAACCTAGTCTAACCTTTACTCGGTACACCGATAAACTCATCTTT

abundance: medium-sized
j_gene: TRDJ1
v_gene: TRDV2
d_gene: TRDD3
CDR3aa: CACDTLLGDTLAGSYTDKLIF
CDR3nt: TGTGCCTGTGACACTTTACTGGGGGATACGCTTGCAGGAAGTTACACCGATAAACTCATCTTT

abundance: few
j_gene: TRDJ1
v_gene: TRDV1
d_gene: NA
CDR3aa: CALGGGAYTDKLIF
CDR3nt: TGTGCTCTTGGGGGAGGAGCATACACCGATAAACTCATCTTT

abundance: medium-sized
j_gene: TRDJ3
v_gene: TRDV2
d_gene: NA
CDR3aa: CACDHTQAWDTRQMFF
CDR3nt: TGTGCCTGTGACCACACTCAGGCCTGGGACACCCGACAGATGTTTTTC

abundance: medium-sized
j_gene: TRDJ2
v_gene: TRDV1
d_gene: TRDD3
CDR3aa: CALGELDLLLGDRTAQLFF
CDR3nt: TGTGCTCTTGGGGAACTGGACCTCTTACTGGGGGATAGGACAGCACAACTCTTCTTT

abundance: many
j_gene: TRDJ1
v_gene: TRDV2
d_gene: TRDD3
CDR3aa: CACDLLLVAGGYSDKLIF
CDR3nt: TGTGCCTGTGACCTGCTGTTGGTAGCTGGGGGATATTCCGATAAACTCATCTTT

abundance: few
j_gene: TRDJ3
v_gene: TRDV1
d_gene: NA
CDR3aa: CALGEWPRGVVWDTRQMFF
CDR3nt: TGTGCTCTTGGGGAATGGCCAAGAGGGGTCGTCTGGGACACCCGACAGATGTTTTTC

abundance: medium-sized
j_gene: TRDJ1
v_gene: TRDV2
d_gene: TRDD3
CDR3aa: CACDTVLGDTRYTDKLIF
CDR3nt: TGTGCCTGTGACACCGTACTGGGGGATACCCGGTACACCGATAAACTCATCTTT

abundance: many
j_gene: TRDJ1
v_gene: TRDV1
d_gene: TRDD3
CDR3aa: CALGPTHGVLGVTGGQYTDKLIF
CDR3nt: TGTGCTCTTGGGCCGACTCACGGGGTCCTCGGGGTAACTGGGGGACAGTACACCGATAAACTCATCTTT

abundance: medium-sized
j_gene: TRDJ1
v_gene: TRDV1
d_gene: TRDD3
CDR3aa: CALGPQRRRMGDDTDKLIF
CDR3nt: TGTGCTCTTGGGCCGCAACGGAGGCGGATGGGGGACGACACCGATAAACTCATCTTT

abundance: medium-sized
j_gene: TRDJ1
v_gene: TRDV2
d_gene: TRDD3
CDR3aa: CACDTVGPLGDGADKLIF
CDR3nt: TGTGCCTGTGACACCGTAGGGCCGCTGGGGGATGGAGCCGATAAACTCATCTTT

abundance: many
j_gene: TRDJ1
v_gene: TRDV1
d_gene: NA
CDR3aa: CALGDTMGTHPATYTDKLIF
CDR3nt: TGTGCTCTTGGGGACACCATGGGGACTCATCCCGCTACTTACACCGATAAACTCATCTTT

abundance: many
j_gene: TRDJ3
v_gene: TRDV2
d_gene: TRDD3
CDR3aa: CACDSYWGTSSWDTRQMFF
CDR3nt: TGTGCCTGTGACTCCTACTGGGGGACCAGCTCCTGGGACACCCGACAGATGTTTTTC

abundance: NA
j_gene: TRDJ1
v_gene: TRDV2
d_gene: TRDD3
CDR3aa: CACDTRTGGYAYTDKLIF
CDR3nt: TGTGCCTGTGACACTCGTACTGGGGGATACGCGTACACCGATAAACTCATCTTT